This record concerns one T cell receptor (beta chain) sequence. As processed by the authors: Amplified reference gene primers provided the basis for estimating nucleated cell counts. Assay used: immunoSEQ multiplex PCR; TCRdb lists only in-frame clones, some missing. D and trimming were read from the DNA, whereas the V and J calls and clone size are those reported in that table. The repertoire holds about 220,000 clones, with roughly 85% as singletons. The sample originates from a study of blood T cell repertoires in COVID-19. Germline loops: CDR1 MNHEY, CDR2 SVGAGI. The length of the CDR3 is 11 residues. Trimming removed 10 bases at V and 5 bases at J, with 11 bases between. Residents of about two dozen US areas, aged roughly 18 to 89 years, made up the participants. Self-reported history from a screening survey and questionnaire set each donor's cohort.

The receptor was derived from a woman aged 40 to 55 with acute COVID-19. Sample: PBMCs or T cells enriched from blood (not recorded which). V usage is TRBV6-5 and J usage is TRBJ1-1, with a tentative D call TRBD1 (5 bases). CDR3 in DNA: TGTGCCACACGAGCAGGGACTGAAGCTTTCTTT. It translates to CATRAGTEAFF.